This T cell receptor beta chain appears in the sequencing data of a study of T-cell memory formation after mild COVID-19 (dated by TCRdb to the early 2020s). For context, the study as a whole: TCR sequence clusters from the two donors were largely donor specific. In two donors, T-cell clones that expanded and contracted after mild COVID-19 were followed by sequencing TCRalpha and TCRbeta repertoires longitudinally. Two young, previously healthy adult volunteers, one female and one male, were included in the cohort.

Inclusive of both ends, the CDR3 amounts to 9 amino acids. The research as a whole found: Contracting CD4+ clones were found mainly in CM and EM memory subsets, while CD8+ clones were enriched in EMRA. SARS-CoV-2 specificity was not confirmed for the second-wave clones peaking on day 37. The detection of some responding clones in pre-infection memory suggests that pre-existing cross-reactive memory T cells joined the SARS-CoV-2 response. Balanced CD4/CD8 phenotypes were observed for clones contracting from day 15 to 85, whereas a bias towards CD4+ was observed for a second wave of clones expanding from day 15 to 37. Only two mild cases were covered in the study, and larger cohorts including severe cases with pre-infection samples were considered necessary.

Ficoll-Paque density gradient centrifugation was the method used to isolate PBMCs. TCRdb lists the instrument as Illumina NovaSeq 6000. cDNA libraries for TCRalpha and TCRbeta were prepared by 5'RACE using constant-segment primers, with sample barcodes and unique molecular identifiers added. Trizol reagent was used to extract RNA from every sample. Library amplification was performed in two PCR steps, and a second sample barcode and Illumina TruSeq adapters were introduced in the second step. Libraries were sequenced on an Illumina NovaSeq with 2 x 150 bp paired-end reads. Turning to the authors' computational methods: Reads were demultiplexed and collapsed into UMI-guided consensus sequences with migec v1.2.7. Using mixcr v2.1.11, the UMI consensuses were aligned to TRA and TRB V and J templates and assembled into clonotypes. A clonotype was counted as expanded or contracted only when both edgeR and NoisET called the clonotype significant, with the noise models trained on biological replicates. edgeR calls used a false discovery rate-adjusted p below 0.01 and a log2 fold-change threshold of 1. As an exploratory analysis of dynamics, max-normalized trajectories of the 1000 most abundant clonotypes were examined by PCA with hierarchical clustering. The CD4 or CD8 phenotype of responding clones was assigned using the separately sequenced CD4+ and CD8+ repertoires. TCRdb trimmed public reads at Q25 via fastp, called clones via MiXCR and kept in-frame beta chains. Every distinct CDR3 protein forms one entry, paired with its most common genes and DNA. These V and J calls are TCRdb output, not the study's own analysis. The sample table holds nearly 350,000 distinct CDR3 sequences, of which under 15% were seen once. Around a fifth of the sample is in the top ten clones.

This clonotype has only a few counts. What antigen it recognizes has not been identified. Likely a read error: the CDR3 ends without its conserved phenylalanine or tryptophan. Because the CDR3's place on the DNA is in doubt, the DNA is left out and the CDR3 is given as listed by TCRdb. Here the chain combines TRBV21-1 and TRBJ1-4. TRBV21-1 is listed as a pseudogene. The origin of this receptor is a young man who had mild COVID-19 (a few samples of this study predate the infection). The sample titles of this study are shuffled in the database, so cell type and time point are left out; the donor was told from shared clones. Sequenced input: PBMCs or a T cell subset sorted from them (not recorded which). The CDR3 region reads CARALRRCY.